A single sample is the source of the 31 T cell receptor beta chains below, sequenced in a study of OX40 agonist ivuxolimab in advanced cancers. This table comes from immunoSEQ multiplex PCR, and its TCRdb copy is limited to in-frame clones, with some not included. The data contain some 44,000 clones, about four fifths of them singletons. Specimen: CD4+ or CD8+ T cells sorted from blood, collected in a trial of the OX40 agonist ivuxolimab. These receptors originate from an adult with an advanced solid tumor such as melanoma, head and neck, liver or kidney cancer.

The genes are TRBV4-1 and TRBJ2-4; 8 positions agree with TRBD1. The germline gives CDR1 MGHRA, CDR2 YSYEKL. This CDR3 spans 16 amino acids. V lost 1 base to trimming and J lost 3 bases; unmatched junction nucleotides: 5. CDR3 in DNA: TGCGCCAGCAGCCAAGGCCCCGGGACAGGCAAAAACATTCAGTACTTC. It codes for CASSQGPGTGKNIQYF.

The rearrangement joins TRBV6-5 to TRBJ2-1; no reliable D call. The CDR3 runs 14 residues. Between the trimmed V and J ends, which lost 6 bases and 7 bases, there was a span of 16 bases. From germline, CDR1 is MNHEY and CDR2 SVGAGI. This CDR3 is CASSGRRVTNEQFF. The CDR3 DNA sequence: TGTGCCAGCAGCGGAAGACGAGTGACGAATGAGCAGTTCTTC.

J is TRBJ2-3 and V is TRBV30; D is ambiguous. This CDR3 has 12 amino acids. The ends were cut back, 0 bases at V and 8 bases at J, with 9 bases in the middle. Looked up from germline, CDR1 is GTSNPN and CDR2 is SVGIG (reference sequence). CDR3 protein: CAWSVSSPTQYF. The DNA for the CDR3 is TGTGCCTGGAGTGTTTCTAGTCCTACGCAGTATTTT. Full variable domain (missing parts from reference TRBV30 and TRBJ2-3): SQTIHQWPATLVQPVGSPLSLECTVEGTSNPNLYWYRQAAGRGLQLLFYSVGIGQISSEVPQNLSASRPQDRQFILSSKKLLLSDSGFYLCAWSVSSPTQYFGPGTRLTVL.

The V gene is TRBV5-1, the J gene TRBJ1-1, with D uncertain. Germline CDR1 reads SGHRS; CDR2 reads YFSETQ. The CDR3 spans 14 residues. V dropped 0 bases and J dropped 1 base, with 7 bases sitting between them. CDR3 sequence: CASSLGRQNTEAFF. CDR3 bases: TGCGCCAGCAGCTTGGGACGGCAGAACACTGAAGCTTTCTTT.

This clone was seen only once. J is TRBJ1-4 and V is TRBV28, with 8 bases that match TRBD1. Per the germline V gene, CDR1 is MDHEN and CDR2 is SYDVKM. The CDR3 sequence is 13 residues long. V gave up 6 bases and J gave up 7 bases; unmatched junction bases: 4. The CDR3 loop is CASRMTGVEKLFF. DNA of the CDR3: TGTGCCAGCAGGATGACAGGGGTTGAAAAACTGTTTTTT.

The V and J genes are TRBV28 and TRBJ2-7; weak D call: TRBD2 (6 bases). Germline V lookup: CDR1 MDHEN, CDR2 SYDVKM. The CDR3 loop spans 13 amino acids. Trimming took 6 bases from V and 3 from J, leaving 12 bases between them. In nucleotides, the CDR3 is TGTGCCAGCAGATCGGGAGCCGGCTACGAGCAGTACTTC. Translating it yields CASRSGAGYEQYF. Full variable domain (outside the CDR3, taken from reference TRBV28 and TRBJ2-7): DVKVTQSSRYLVKRTGEKVFLECVQDMDHENMFWYRQDPGLGLRLIYFSYDVKMKEKGDIPEGYSVSREKKERFSLILESASTNQTSMYLCASRSGAGYEQYFGPGTRLTVT.

The J gene is TRBJ2-1, the V gene TRBV5-1, with D perhaps TRBD1 (6 bases). V dropped 4 bases and J dropped 9 bases, with 17 bases sitting between them. Germline V gives CDR1 SGHRS, CDR2 YFSETQ. The CDR3 extends over 14 amino acids. The CDR3 bases are TGCGCCAGCAGCCCGGGACACGAAGGTGGTGAGCAGTTCTTC. It translates to CASSPGHEGGEQFF.

This clone is deemed medium-sized. The V gene is TRBV30, the J gene TRBJ1-1; D is uncertain. This CDR3 has 13 amino acids. The germline V and J ends were trimmed by 2 bases and 2 bases, with 9 bases remaining between them. The germline CDR1 and CDR2 sequences are GTSNPN and SVGIG (reference sequence). The CDR3 nucleotides are TGTGCCTGGAGTAAGGGTCAAAACACTGAAGCTTTCTTT. Encoded protein: CAWSKGQNTEAFF.

The V call is TRBV29-1, the J call TRBJ2-5; TRBD1 might be the D (5 bases). This CDR3 is built from 13 residues. V lost 6 bases and J lost 0, with 11 bases in between. The V gene's germline CDR1 is SQVTM and CDR2 ANQGSEA. The CDR3 coding sequence is TGCAGCGTGCTTTCGGACAACCAAGAGACCCAGTACTTC. It specifies CSVLSDNQETQYF.

The CDR3 nucleotides read TGTGCCAGCAGTTCTGGGGCCAACGTCCTGACTTTC. Translated: CASSSGANVLTF. The chain couples TRBV6-6 to TRBJ2-6; D not certain. The CDR3 length is 12 residues. Trimming cost V 4 bases and J 2 bases, with 0 bases left between them. Germline lookup yields CDR1 MNHNY and CDR2 SVGAGI (reference sequence).

This clone is large within its sample. CDR3 loop: CASSRPGLGGYTF. In DNA form, the CDR3 reads TGTGCCAGCAGCCGCCCGGGACTTGGTGGCTACACCTTC. The chain uses TRBV7-9 and TRBJ1-2; D is possibly TRBD1 (5 bases). Deletions cut 5 bases from V and 7 bases from J, with 14 bases between. CDR3 length: 13 amino acids. Germline V gives CDR1 SEHNR, CDR2 FQNEAQ (reference sequence).

Written as DNA, the CDR3 is TGTGCCAGCAGTCCCCTAGCGGGAGTCTTCAATGAGCAGTTCTTC. Translating it yields CASSPLAGVFNEQFF. This chain uses TRBV6-6 with TRBJ2-1, with 10 positions matching TRBD2. CDR3 size: 15 residues. Germline V gene data show CDR1 as MNHNY and CDR2 as SVGAGI (reference sequence). V gave up 5 bases and J gave up 6 bases; unmatched junction bases: 7.

CDR3 nucleotides: TGTGCCAGCAGTCCCCCTGGGGGGGCATATGGCTACACCTTC. Residues: CASSPPGGAYGYTF. The V call is TRBV28, the J call TRBJ1-2; TRBD1 might be the D (6 bases). The CDR3 contains 14 residues. V was shortened by 5 bases and J by 5 bases, with 15 bases between the two germline ends. Germline lookup yields CDR1 MDHEN and CDR2 SYDVKM.

The rearrangement links TRBV21-1 to TRBJ2-1; the table's D gene call, TRBD1, was not cross checked with the DNA. TRBV21-1 has pseudogene status. This CDR3 has 11 amino acids. CDR3 DNA sequence: TGTGCCAGCAGCATGGGGCAGGAGCAGTTCTTC. Translated, it gives CASSMGQEQFF.

The chain carries TRBV30 and TRBJ1-4, with D hard to call. V was pared by 3 bases and J by 4 bases, with 6 bases between. This CDR3 is built from 12 residues. Germline CDR1 reads GTSNPN; CDR2 reads SVGIG (reference sequence). The CDR3 DNA reads TGTGCCTGGAGCCCAGTTAATGAAAAACTGTTTTTT. This translates into CAWSPVNEKLFF.

As for this clone: A junction boundary mismatches the germline segment, possibly from a read error. The chain employs TRBV6-1 and TRBJ1-3; D may be TRBD1 (5 bases). Germline values: CDR1 MNHNS, CDR2 SASEGT. This CDR3 region has 14 residues. The CDR3 region is CASSEGVPGNTIYF. The DNA for the CDR3 is TGTGCCAGCAGCGAAGGGGTCCCAGGAAACACCATATATTTT.

The gene calls are TRBV5-1 and TRBJ1-1; weak D call: TRBD1 (5 bases). V shed 2 bases and J shed 7 bases, with 15 bases lying between them. Germline CDR1 is SGHRS and CDR2 is YFSETQ. The CDR3 is 14 amino acids. DNA for the CDR3: TGCGCCAGCAGCTTTCTGGGGGGTGGGAATGAAGCTTTCTTT. Translation gives CASSFLGGGNEAFF.

This sequence joins TRBV28 and TRBJ2-1; D unresolved. This CDR3 contains 12 residues. V was shortened by 2 bases and J by 6 bases, with 5 bases between the two germline ends. The germline V gene has CDR1 MDHEN and CDR2 SYDVKM. The CDR3 loop is CASSLRVNEQFF. The CDR3 DNA follows: TGTGCCAGCAGTTTAAGGGTCAATGAGCAGTTCTTC. The full variable domain, completed using reference TRBV28 and TRBJ2-1, is DVKVTQSSRYLVKRTGEKVFLECVQDMDHENMFWYRQDPGLGLRLIYFSYDVKMKEKGDIPEGYSVSREKKERFSLILESASTNQTSMYLCASSLRVNEQFFGPGTRLTVL.

The table lists this clone with a count of one. J is TRBJ2-2 and V is TRBV7-6, with D uncertain. The germline V gene encodes CDR1 SGHVS and CDR2 FNYEAQ. The CDR3 is made up of 12 amino acids. V was pared by 4 bases and J by 3 bases, with 3 bases between. The CDR3 sequence: CASSSYTGELFF. DNA of the CDR3: TGTGCCAGCAGCTCTTACACCGGGGAGCTGTTTTTT.

The V gene is TRBV11-2, the J gene TRBJ2-5, with 8 bases lining up with TRBD1. The CDR3 contains 15 residues. V was clipped by 0 bases and J by 5 bases; unmatched bases: 5. CDR1 is SGHAT and CDR2 is FQNNGV in the germline V gene. The CDR3 reads CASSLEAGGRETQYF. DNA for the CDR3: TGTGCCAGCAGCTTAGAGGCAGGGGGCAGGGAGACCCAGTACTTC.

This CDR3 reads CASSYGGFDTEAFF. The CDR3, as DNA: TGTGCCAGCAGTTACGGAGGGTTCGACACTGAAGCTTTCTTT. The chain joins TRBV6-6 to TRBJ1-1; D not certain. Deletions cut 2 bases from V and 3 bases from J, with 10 bases between. CDR1 and CDR2 (germline): MNHNY, SVGAGI (reference sequence). This CDR3 is 14 amino acids long.

The J gene is TRBJ2-1, the V gene TRBV28; D unclear. Germline V gene data show CDR1 as MDHEN and CDR2 as SYDVKM. This CDR3 region has 17 residues. V dropped 8 bases and J dropped 5 bases, with 25 bases sitting between them. CDR3 in DNA: TGTGCCAGCCCAGCCCCAGGCAACGTCCCTCCCCACAATGAGCAGTTCTTC. Translated: CASPAPGNVPPHNEQFF.

This clone was counted once. The chain has TRBV6-1 and TRBJ2-3, with 11 bases identical to TRBD2. The CDR3 contains 16 residues. The germline gives CDR1 MNHNS, CDR2 SASEGT. Trimming at V came to 4 bases and at J to 2 bases, leaving 5 bases not matched to a gene. CDR3 protein: CASSVTSGSVTDTQYF. The DNA of the CDR3 is TGTGCCAGCAGTGTAACTAGCGGGAGCGTCACAGATACGCAGTATTTT.

This clone was seen once. J is TRBJ2-5 and V is TRBV30, with TRBD2 identical over 8 bases. CDR1 and CDR2 from the germline V gene are GTSNPN and SVGIG (reference sequence). J lost 2 bases, V lost 0 bases, and 5 bases had no gene match. There are 15 residues in the CDR3. CDR3 residues: CAWSVSGVGQETQYF. The CDR3 DNA follows: TGTGCCTGGAGTGTTAGCGGGGTCGGGCAAGAGACCCAGTACTTC.

The chain recombines TRBV27 with TRBJ1-2; D remains ambiguous. The CDR3 totals 16 residues. Trimming cost V 6 bases and J 5 bases, with 22 bases left between them. Germline assignment: CDR1 MNHEY and CDR2 SMNVEV (reference sequence). This CDR3 is CASSSRSGGVLYGYTF. CDR3 nucleotides: TGTGCCAGCAGCTCAAGGTCGGGCGGGGTTTTATATGGCTACACCTTC.

The J gene is TRBJ2-2, the V gene TRBV30; D not certain. V lost 0 bases to trimming and J lost 2 bases, with 7 bases between them. This CDR3 comprises 14 residues. Per the germline V gene, CDR1 is GTSNPN and CDR2 is SVGIG (reference sequence). This CDR3 is CAWSVLSNTGELFF. The CDR3 region has the DNA TGTGCCTGGAGTGTATTAAGTAACACCGGGGAGCTGTTTTTT.

The chain links TRBV2 to TRBJ1-1, with 8 bases matching TRBD1. The CDR3 extends over 15 amino acids. Germline CDR1 and CDR2: SNHLY and FYNNEI. With 4 bases clipped from V and 0 bases from J, the junction kept 4 bases outside the gene matches. The CDR3: CASSGQGPVNTEAFF. The CDR3 bases are TGTGCCAGCAGTGGACAGGGGCCGGTGAACACTGAAGCTTTCTTT.

The rearrangement links TRBV5-4 to TRBJ2-5; 7 bases are shared with TRBD1. V shed 4 bases, J shed 4 bases, and the junction held 4 bases outside the gene matches. The V gene's germline CDR1 is SGHNT and CDR2 YYREEE (reference sequence). The CDR3 contains 13 residues. This CDR3 reads CASSVDRSETQYF. The CDR3 DNA sequence: TGTGCCAGCAGCGTGGACAGGTCAGAGACCCAGTACTTC.

The rearrangement uses TRBV30 and TRBJ2-3, with 9 nucleotides matching TRBD2. Per the germline V gene, CDR1 is GTSNPN and CDR2 is SVGIG (reference sequence). Germline trimming cut 5 bases from V and 4 bases from J; bases unmatched to any gene: 7. The CDR3 is 14 amino acids. Here the CDR3 DNA reads TGTGCCTGGTCCGGGACTAGCAGATCAGATACGCAGTATTTT. Residues: CAWSGTSRSDTQYF. Full variable domain (rest looked up from reference TRBV30 and TRBJ2-3): SQTIHQWPATLVQPVGSPLSLECTVEGTSNPNLYWYRQAAGRGLQLLFYSVGIGQISSEVPQNLSASRPQDRQFILSSKKLLLSDSGFYLCAWSGTSRSDTQYFGPGTRLTVL.

This rearrangement joins TRBV19 to TRBJ2-5; 7 bases align to TRBD1. Germline CDR1 reads LNHDA; CDR2 reads SQIVND (reference sequence). J gave up 1 base and V 3 bases, and 2 bases lay outside the gene matches. This CDR3 is built from 14 residues. This CDR3 reads CASSMNRGQETQYF. CDR3 nucleotides: TGTGCCAGTAGTATGAACAGGGGCCAAGAGACCCAGTACTTC.

This chain links TRBV7-8 with TRBJ1-1; D call uncertain. There are 14 residues in the CDR3. V lost 5 bases and J lost 0, with 10 bases in between. CDR1 is SGHVS, CDR2 FQNEAQ, per germline. The CDR3 spells CASSPGLMNTEAFF. DNA of the CDR3: TGTGCCAGCAGCCCAGGATTAATGAACACTGAAGCTTTCTTT. The whole variable domain, filled in from reference TRBV7-8 and TRBJ1-1, reads GAGVSQSPRYKVAKRGQDVALRCDPISGHVSLFWYQQALGQGPEFLTYFQNEAQLDKSGLPSDRFFAERPEGSVSTLKIQRTQQEDSAVYLCASSPGLMNTEAFFGQGTRLTVV.